This is a list of T cell receptor beta chains from one sample in a study of response to subunit inactivated influenza vaccine. TCRdb re-called the RT-PCR reads through MiXCR, storing one row per CDR3 protein. The data show 250,000 to 350,000 distinct CDR3 sequences, 20% to 25% seen once. The sequencing here drew on PBMCs from blood, taken 21 months after vaccination. The source is a man aged 45 to 75 who received an inactivated influenza vaccine. Both conserved end residues are part of each CDR3. The order of the fields is clone size, V gene, J gene, D gene, CDR3 protein, CDR3 DNA. D genes are given only for firm matches. A clone size is listed for some rows: how often the clone was seen (once, few, many), or a class if it is expanded.

NA,TRBV7-2,TRBJ2-3,NA,CASSLEVTDTQYF,TGTGCCAGCAGCTTGGAGGTTACAGATACGCAGTATTTT
many,TRBV6-5,TRBJ1-6,NA,CASSYSPNSPLHF,TGTGCCAGCAGTTACTCGCCTAATTCACCCCTCCACTTT
NA,TRBV7-9,TRBJ2-2,TRBD2,CASSFGSGRPTGELFF,TGTGCCAGCAGCTTCGGTAGCGGGAGGCCCACCGGGGAGCTGTTTTTT
NA,TRBV14,TRBJ1-1,NA,CASSPTRALGTEAFF,TGTGCCAGCAGCCCGACGAGGGCATTGGGCACTGAAGCTTTCTTT
few,TRBV6-2/TRBV6-3,TRBJ1-5,TRBD1,CASRRLTGAGQPQHF,TGTGCCAGCAGAAGGTTGACAGGGGCAGGACAGCCCCAGCATTTT
NA,TRBV24-1,TRBJ1-5,TRBD1,CATSDRTGGVLKAQHF,TGTGCCACCAGTGACCGGACAGGGGGTGTCCTAAAGGCCCAGCATTTT
NA,TRBV5-1,TRBJ1-1,NA,CASRYGGTRNTEAFF,TGCGCCAGCAGGTACGGCGGGACAAGAAACACTGAAGCTTTCTTT
few,TRBV4-2,TRBJ2-4,NA,CASSQVGQGLSKGNIQYF,TGTGCCAGCAGCCAAGTCGGGCAGGGCCTGTCTAAGGGAAACATTCAGTACTTC
few,TRBV30,TRBJ1-1,NA,CAWSLALNTEAFF,TGTGCCTGGAGTTTGGCCCTGAACACTGAAGCTTTCTTT
many,TRBV7-8,TRBJ2-5,NA,CASSLAIGSGETQYF,TGTGCCAGCAGCTTAGCGATCGGATCTGGAGAGACCCAGTACTTC
few,TRBV6-5,TRBJ2-7,NA,CASSYYPTSIYEQYF,TGTGCCAGCAGTTACTATCCCACTTCAATATACGAGCAGTACTTC
few,TRBV4-1,TRBJ1-5,NA,CASSQEVRRNQPQHF,TGCGCCAGCAGCCAAGAGGTCAGGAGGAATCAGCCCCAGCATTTT
NA,TRBV20-1,TRBJ2-7,TRBD1,CSGTDRGPYEQYF,TGCAGTGGGACGGACAGGGGTCCCTACGAGCAGTACTTC
NA,TRBV5-1,TRBJ2-1,NA,CASSLELLDAGEQFF,TGCGCCAGCAGCTTGGAGCTCTTAGACGCTGGTGAGCAGTTCTTC
few,TRBV5-1,TRBJ1-1,NA,CASTARGGANTEAFF,TGCGCCAGCACCGCGCGGGGGGGGGCGAACACTGAAGCTTTCTTT
NA,TRBV7-9,TRBJ1-5,NA,CASSTGLGQPQHF,TGTGCCAGCAGCACAGGGTTGGGTCAGCCCCAGCATTTT